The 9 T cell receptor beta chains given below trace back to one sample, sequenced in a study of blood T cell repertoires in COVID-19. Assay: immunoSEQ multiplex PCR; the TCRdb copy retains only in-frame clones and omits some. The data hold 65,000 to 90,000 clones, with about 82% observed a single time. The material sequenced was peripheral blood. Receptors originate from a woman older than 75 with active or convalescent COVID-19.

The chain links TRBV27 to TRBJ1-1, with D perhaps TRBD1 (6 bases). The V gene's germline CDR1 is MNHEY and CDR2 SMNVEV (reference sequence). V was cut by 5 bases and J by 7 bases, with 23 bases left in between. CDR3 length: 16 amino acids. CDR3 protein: CASSKGIRQESDEAFF. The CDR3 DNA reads TGTGCCAGCAGTAAGGGAATCCGACAGGAGTCCGATGAAGCTTTCTTT.

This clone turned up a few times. This chain's CDR3 is CASRRTGNTGELFF. In nucleotides, the CDR3 is TGTGCCAGCAGAAGGACGGGAAACACCGGGGAGCTGTTTTTT. The gene calls are TRBV28 and TRBJ2-2, with TRBD2 as a possible D gene (5 bases). Trimming shortened V by 6 bases and J by 2 bases, and 10 bases separated the two germline ends. CDR1 is MDHEN, CDR2 SYDVKM, per germline. The CDR3 has 14 residues.

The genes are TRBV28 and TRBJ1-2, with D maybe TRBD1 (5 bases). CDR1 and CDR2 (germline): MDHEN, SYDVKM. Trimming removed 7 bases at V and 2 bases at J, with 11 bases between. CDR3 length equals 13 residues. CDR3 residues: CASMEGINYGYTF. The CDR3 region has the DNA TGTGCCAGCATGGAGGGGATCAACTATGGCTACACCTTC.

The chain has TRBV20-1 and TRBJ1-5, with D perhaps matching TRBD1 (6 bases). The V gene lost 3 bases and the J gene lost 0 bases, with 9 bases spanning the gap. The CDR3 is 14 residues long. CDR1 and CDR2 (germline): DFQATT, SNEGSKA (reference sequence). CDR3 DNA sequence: TGCAGTGCTAGTGGACAGTTTAGCAATCAGCCCCAGCATTTT. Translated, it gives CSASGQFSNQPQHF.

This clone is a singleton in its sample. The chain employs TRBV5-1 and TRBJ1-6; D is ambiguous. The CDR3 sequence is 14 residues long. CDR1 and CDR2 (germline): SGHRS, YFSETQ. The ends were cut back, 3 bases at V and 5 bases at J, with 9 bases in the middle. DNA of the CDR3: TGCGCCAGCAGCTCCGGGAACCATAATTCACCCCTCCACTTT. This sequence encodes CASSSGNHNSPLHF.

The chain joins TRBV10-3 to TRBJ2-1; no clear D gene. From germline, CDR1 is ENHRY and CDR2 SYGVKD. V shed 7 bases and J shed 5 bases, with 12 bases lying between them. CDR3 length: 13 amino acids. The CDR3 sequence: CAINVNRNNEQFF. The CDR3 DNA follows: TGTGCCATCAATGTTAACAGAAACAATGAGCAGTTCTTC.

The CDR3 loop reads CASSLLTNSYEQYF. The CDR3 DNA sequence: TGTGCCAGCAGCCTATTGACAAACTCCTACGAGCAGTACTTC. The chain combines TRBV3-1 (or the pseudogene TRBV3-2) with TRBJ2-7; D is unclear. The CDR3 length is 14 residues. In germline, CDR1 is LGHDT, CDR2 YNNKEL (reference sequence). Between the trimmed V and J ends, which lost 4 bases and 0 bases, there was a span of 10 bases.

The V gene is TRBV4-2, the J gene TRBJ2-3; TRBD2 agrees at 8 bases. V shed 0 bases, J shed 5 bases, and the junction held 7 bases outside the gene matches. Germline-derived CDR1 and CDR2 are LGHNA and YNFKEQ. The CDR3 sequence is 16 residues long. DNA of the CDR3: TGTGCCAGCAGCCAAGATGTAGCGGGGCTCGGAGATACGCAGTATTTT. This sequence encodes CASSQDVAGLGDTQYF.

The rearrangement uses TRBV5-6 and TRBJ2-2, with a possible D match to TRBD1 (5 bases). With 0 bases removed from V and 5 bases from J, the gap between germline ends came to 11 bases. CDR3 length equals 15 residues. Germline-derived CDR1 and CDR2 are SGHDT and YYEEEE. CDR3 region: CASSLAGSGTGELFF. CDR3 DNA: TGTGCCAGCAGCTTGGCCGGATCAGGGACCGGGGAGCTGTTTTTT.